This T cell receptor (beta chain) comes out of a study of graft-versus-host responses after intestinal transplantation. Study-level information: Transplant types were multivisceral, liver-intestinal, or isolated intestinal. Recipients uniformly received anti-thymocyte globulin induction, followed by tacrolimus and steroids for approximately 3 years.

The table came from immunoSEQ multiplex PCR; TCRdb's copy has only in-frame clones and leaves some out. Found here are tens of thousands of clones, 91% of them singletons; the top ten hold 0.1%. This clone was recorded a few times. Its specificity is unknown. The sample was unstimulated CD4+ T cells sorted from spleen or lymph node cells, taken before intestinal transplant. This TCR derives from a human donor who received an intestinal transplant.

CDR3 nucleotide sequence: TGCGCCAGCTCGGGACAGGGGCTTGTCGAGCAGTACTTC. Translated: CASSGQGLVEQYF. This sequence joins TRBV10-2 and TRBJ2-7, with 10 positions matching TRBD1. V dropped 8 bases and J dropped 6; count of bases not matched to a gene: 7. Germline CDR1 is WSHSY and CDR2 is SAAADI. The CDR3 totals 13 residues.